This T cell receptor (beta chain) was identified during a study of OX40 agonist ivuxolimab in advanced cancers. Study background: Checkpoint inhibitors had been given previously to under 50% of patients.

Autoimmune disease history or systemic immunosuppression was exclusionary. Profiled with immunoSEQ multiplex PCR; TCRdb holds only in-frame clones, not every one. The table lists 68,000 or so clones, 85% to 95% of them singletons. Germline V gene data show CDR1 as SGHRS and CDR2 as YFSETQ. The CDR3 is made up of 16 amino acids. The ends lost 2 bases at V and 0 bases at J; junction bases unmatched: 6. Study-wide points: Antigen targets of the expanded peripheral T cells went undetermined.

Concerning this clone: Its antigen is unidentified.

The sequence was obtained from an adult with an advanced solid tumor such as melanoma, head and neck, liver or kidney cancer. Sequencing used CD4+ or CD8+ T cells sorted from blood, obtained in a trial of the OX40 agonist ivuxolimab. This rearrangement joins TRBV5-1 to TRBJ1-1, with 8 bases lining up with TRBD1. CDR3 coding DNA: TGCGCCAGCAGCTTTGGACAGGGCCTATTGAACACTGAAGCTTTCTTT. Its protein is CASSFGQGLLNTEAFF.